This T cell receptor (beta chain) was found in a study of T cells after yellow fever vaccination. Notes on the study in general: Some clonotypes were seen in both the CD4 and the CD8 compartments. These made up a small share and likely arose from convergent recombination. Reappearance after the booster was observed for most primary-vaccination clones (96% CD4, almost 90% CD8).

A word on this clonotype: Its antigen is not known.

From germline, CDR1 is LNHDA and CDR2 SQIVND (reference sequence). The CDR3 totals 15 residues. Losses at the gene ends were 4 bases for V and 5 bases for J; bases not matched to a gene: 6. The authors made TCR cDNA by 5'RACE template switching, adding a universal primer site and UMIs. MiXCR was run by TCRdb on the 5' RACE reads, yielding one entry per CDR3 protein. The sample includes hundreds of thousands of distinct CDR3 sequences, 9% to 15% of them seen just once. The source of this sequence is a man aged 25 to 40 who received the YFV17D yellow fever vaccine. This specimen was PBMCs, taken on the day of the yellow fever booster vaccination. The genes are TRBV19 and TRBJ2-1; 9 bases fit TRBD2. Here the CDR3 reads CASSKPGLANNEQFF. The CDR3 bases are TGTGCCAGTAGTAAACCGGGACTAGCTAACAATGAGCAGTTCTTC. Based on the CDR3 plus reference TRBV19 and TRBJ2-1, the full variable domain is DGGITQSPKYLFRKEGQNVTLSCEQNLNHDAMYWYRQDPGQGLRLIYYSQIVNDFQKGDIAEGYSVSREKKESFPLTVTSAQKNPTAFYLCASSKPGLANNEQFFGPGTRLTVL.